This TCR beta chain is from a study of long-term antiretroviral therapy in people with HIV. Sequencing used immunoSEQ v3.0 at survey level. The protocol was immunoSEQ multiplex PCR, while the TCRdb copy is restricted to in-frame clones and leaves out a portion. The table shows over 20,000 clones, with 70% to 90% occurring only once. V lost 6 bases and J 2 bases, leaving 7 bases between the germline ends. Germline assignment: CDR1 SNHLY and CDR2 FYNNEI. This CDR3 region has 12 residues. The sequence was collected from a woman between 45 and 60 years old with HIV. The chain couples TRBV2 to TRBJ1-1; D is unclear. Sample: unsorted PBMCs, taken approximately 2.5 years after starting antiretroviral therapy. The CDR3 loop reads CASRGINTEAFF. CDR3 DNA: TGTGCCAGCAGGGGGATAAACACTGAAGCTTTCTTT.